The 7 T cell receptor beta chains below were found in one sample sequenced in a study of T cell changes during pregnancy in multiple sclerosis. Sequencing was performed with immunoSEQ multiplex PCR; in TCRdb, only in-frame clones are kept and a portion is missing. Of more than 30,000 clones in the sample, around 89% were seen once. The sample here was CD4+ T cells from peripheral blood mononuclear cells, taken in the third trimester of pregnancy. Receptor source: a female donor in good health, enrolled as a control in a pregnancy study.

The CDR3 coding sequence is TGCGCCAGCAGCATAGGGTCGGGGGGCTATGGCTACACCTTC. The encoded protein is CASSIGSGGYGYTF. The J gene is TRBJ1-2, the V gene TRBV5-1, with a possible D match to TRBD1 (5 bases). Per the germline V gene, CDR1 is SGHRS and CDR2 is YFSETQ. This CDR3 has 14 residues. Trimming took off 4 bases at V and 4 bases at J, with 14 bases between the two ends.

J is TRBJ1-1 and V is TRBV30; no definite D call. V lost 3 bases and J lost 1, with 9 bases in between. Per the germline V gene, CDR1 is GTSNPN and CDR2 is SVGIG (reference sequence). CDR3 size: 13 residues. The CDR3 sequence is CAWRLGRNTEAFF. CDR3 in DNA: TGTGCCTGGAGGCTAGGGAGGAACACTGAAGCTTTCTTT.

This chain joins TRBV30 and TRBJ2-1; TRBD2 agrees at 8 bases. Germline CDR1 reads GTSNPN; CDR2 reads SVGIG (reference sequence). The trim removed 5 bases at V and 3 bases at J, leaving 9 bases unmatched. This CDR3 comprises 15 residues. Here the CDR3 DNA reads TGTGCCTGGTCCCCCCTAGCGGGTCTCTACAATGAGCAGTTCTTC. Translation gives CAWSPLAGLYNEQFF.

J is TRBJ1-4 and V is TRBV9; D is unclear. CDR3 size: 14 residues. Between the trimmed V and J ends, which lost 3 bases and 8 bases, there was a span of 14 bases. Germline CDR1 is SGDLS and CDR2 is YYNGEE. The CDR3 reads CASSARASREKLFF. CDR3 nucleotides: TGTGCCAGCAGCGCGAGGGCCTCCAGGGAAAAACTGTTTTTT.

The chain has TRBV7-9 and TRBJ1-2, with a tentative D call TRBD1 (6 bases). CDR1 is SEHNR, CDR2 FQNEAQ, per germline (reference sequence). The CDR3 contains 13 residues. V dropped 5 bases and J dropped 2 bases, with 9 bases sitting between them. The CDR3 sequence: CASSLQGNYGYTF. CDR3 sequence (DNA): TGTGCCAGCAGCCTACAGGGAAACTATGGCTACACCTTC. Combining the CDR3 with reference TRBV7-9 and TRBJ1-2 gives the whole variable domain DTGVSQNPRHKITKRGQNVTFRCDPISEHNRLYWYRQTLGQGPEFLTYFQNEAQLEKSRLLSDRFSAERPKGSFSTLEIQRTEQGDSAMYLCASSLQGNYGYTFGSGTRLTVV.

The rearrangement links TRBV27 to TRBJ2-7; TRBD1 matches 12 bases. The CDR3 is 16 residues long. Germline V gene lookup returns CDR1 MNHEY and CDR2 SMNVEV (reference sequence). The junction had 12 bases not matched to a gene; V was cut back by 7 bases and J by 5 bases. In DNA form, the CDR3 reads TGTGCCAGCACCCGGGGTGGGGGACAGGGGGCCAACGAGCAGTACTTC. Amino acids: CASTRGGGQGANEQYF.

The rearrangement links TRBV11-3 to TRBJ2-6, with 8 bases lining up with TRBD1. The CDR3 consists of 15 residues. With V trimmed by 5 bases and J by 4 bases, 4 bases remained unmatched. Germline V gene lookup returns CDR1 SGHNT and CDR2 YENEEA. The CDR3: CASSRTGSGANVLTF. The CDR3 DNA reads TGTGCCAGCAGCCGGACAGGGTCCGGGGCCAACGTCCTGACTTTC. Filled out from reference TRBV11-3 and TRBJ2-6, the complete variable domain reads EAGVVQSPRYKIIEKKQPVAFWCNPISGHNTLYWYLQNLGQGPELLIRYENEEAVDDSQLPKDRFSAERLKGVDSTLKIQPAELGDSAVYLCASSRTGSGANVLTFGAGSRLTVL.